This T cell receptor beta chain was observed in a study of cytomegalovirus exposure and HLA in healthy donors (dated 2017 in TCRdb). Background for the entire study: According to a later analysis, one platform produced both the 110 or so validation repertoires and the approximately 660 repertoires of the first cohort. To predict cytomegalovirus infection status, the study brought together high-throughput TCR immunosequencing, statistical association of individual TCRs with disease status, and machine learning. The study aimed to test whether signatures of past pathogen exposure could be identified by cataloging public T cell receptors. A separate validation cohort of 100 to 150 different subjects was used in addition to the roughly 620-subject first cohort. The research as a whole found: The classifier was reported to diagnose cytomegalovirus status with high specificity and sensitivity in both the original cohort and the validation cohort. In vitro tests confirmed that a few of the cytomegalovirus-associated TCR beta chains recognize cytomegalovirus antigens. The authors suggested that the approach could potentially be extended to other disease states and immunological phenotypes. While some public TCRs were present in many individuals, most TCR sequences turned up only very rarely across donors. In a later analysis, TCRs clustered in the first cohort were found to also tend to co-occur in the 130 or so validation repertoires, with 94% of cluster scores above 0. All 120 or so repertoires were used to score co-occurrence in the validation cohort in a later analysis, because that analysis had no HLA typing for the cohort. The study listed 164 TCR beta chains as associated with cytomegalovirus.

V is pruned by 3 bases and J by 4 bases, leaving 8 bases of the junction without a gene match. Sequences KGHSH (CDR1) and LQKENI (CDR2) are obtained from the germline V gene. From the cysteine up to the phenylalanine, the CDR3 has a length of 15 residues. The kept DNA is CDR3 alone, 45 bases in frame from the first base. This clone has just a few counts. The antigen it recognizes is unknown. The sample holds no much larger clone one base away, and base qualities are not on file. The donors belonged to the validation cohort of around 120 subjects, which was separate from the approximately 700-subject first cohort. Libraries were prepared through the immunoSEQ multiplex PCR assay. The original pipeline was this. A statistical classification framework was built for diagnosing cytomegalovirus status from the catalog of TCR beta chain sequences. Drawn from immuneACCESS, this table holds only the in-frame rearrangements with V and J called that TCRdb kept. Clones are partly lost; checked studies trace under half to an unresolved V gene and leave the rest unexplained. V and J calls and clone size are given by that table; D and trimming were obtained from the DNA. This sample comprises roughly 100,000 clones, roughly 86% of them detected only once. The ten largest clones represent over 3% of the sample.

The chain links TRBV18 with TRBJ1-2; the junction holds 7 bases that match TRBD1. Specimen: PBMCs. This clonotype was obtained from a woman aged 18-29 years in good health and CMV-seropositive. The CDR3 region has the sequence CASSPNRDSSYGYTF. The bases are TGTGCCAGCTCACCGAACAGGGACAGTTCCTATGGCTACACCTTC.